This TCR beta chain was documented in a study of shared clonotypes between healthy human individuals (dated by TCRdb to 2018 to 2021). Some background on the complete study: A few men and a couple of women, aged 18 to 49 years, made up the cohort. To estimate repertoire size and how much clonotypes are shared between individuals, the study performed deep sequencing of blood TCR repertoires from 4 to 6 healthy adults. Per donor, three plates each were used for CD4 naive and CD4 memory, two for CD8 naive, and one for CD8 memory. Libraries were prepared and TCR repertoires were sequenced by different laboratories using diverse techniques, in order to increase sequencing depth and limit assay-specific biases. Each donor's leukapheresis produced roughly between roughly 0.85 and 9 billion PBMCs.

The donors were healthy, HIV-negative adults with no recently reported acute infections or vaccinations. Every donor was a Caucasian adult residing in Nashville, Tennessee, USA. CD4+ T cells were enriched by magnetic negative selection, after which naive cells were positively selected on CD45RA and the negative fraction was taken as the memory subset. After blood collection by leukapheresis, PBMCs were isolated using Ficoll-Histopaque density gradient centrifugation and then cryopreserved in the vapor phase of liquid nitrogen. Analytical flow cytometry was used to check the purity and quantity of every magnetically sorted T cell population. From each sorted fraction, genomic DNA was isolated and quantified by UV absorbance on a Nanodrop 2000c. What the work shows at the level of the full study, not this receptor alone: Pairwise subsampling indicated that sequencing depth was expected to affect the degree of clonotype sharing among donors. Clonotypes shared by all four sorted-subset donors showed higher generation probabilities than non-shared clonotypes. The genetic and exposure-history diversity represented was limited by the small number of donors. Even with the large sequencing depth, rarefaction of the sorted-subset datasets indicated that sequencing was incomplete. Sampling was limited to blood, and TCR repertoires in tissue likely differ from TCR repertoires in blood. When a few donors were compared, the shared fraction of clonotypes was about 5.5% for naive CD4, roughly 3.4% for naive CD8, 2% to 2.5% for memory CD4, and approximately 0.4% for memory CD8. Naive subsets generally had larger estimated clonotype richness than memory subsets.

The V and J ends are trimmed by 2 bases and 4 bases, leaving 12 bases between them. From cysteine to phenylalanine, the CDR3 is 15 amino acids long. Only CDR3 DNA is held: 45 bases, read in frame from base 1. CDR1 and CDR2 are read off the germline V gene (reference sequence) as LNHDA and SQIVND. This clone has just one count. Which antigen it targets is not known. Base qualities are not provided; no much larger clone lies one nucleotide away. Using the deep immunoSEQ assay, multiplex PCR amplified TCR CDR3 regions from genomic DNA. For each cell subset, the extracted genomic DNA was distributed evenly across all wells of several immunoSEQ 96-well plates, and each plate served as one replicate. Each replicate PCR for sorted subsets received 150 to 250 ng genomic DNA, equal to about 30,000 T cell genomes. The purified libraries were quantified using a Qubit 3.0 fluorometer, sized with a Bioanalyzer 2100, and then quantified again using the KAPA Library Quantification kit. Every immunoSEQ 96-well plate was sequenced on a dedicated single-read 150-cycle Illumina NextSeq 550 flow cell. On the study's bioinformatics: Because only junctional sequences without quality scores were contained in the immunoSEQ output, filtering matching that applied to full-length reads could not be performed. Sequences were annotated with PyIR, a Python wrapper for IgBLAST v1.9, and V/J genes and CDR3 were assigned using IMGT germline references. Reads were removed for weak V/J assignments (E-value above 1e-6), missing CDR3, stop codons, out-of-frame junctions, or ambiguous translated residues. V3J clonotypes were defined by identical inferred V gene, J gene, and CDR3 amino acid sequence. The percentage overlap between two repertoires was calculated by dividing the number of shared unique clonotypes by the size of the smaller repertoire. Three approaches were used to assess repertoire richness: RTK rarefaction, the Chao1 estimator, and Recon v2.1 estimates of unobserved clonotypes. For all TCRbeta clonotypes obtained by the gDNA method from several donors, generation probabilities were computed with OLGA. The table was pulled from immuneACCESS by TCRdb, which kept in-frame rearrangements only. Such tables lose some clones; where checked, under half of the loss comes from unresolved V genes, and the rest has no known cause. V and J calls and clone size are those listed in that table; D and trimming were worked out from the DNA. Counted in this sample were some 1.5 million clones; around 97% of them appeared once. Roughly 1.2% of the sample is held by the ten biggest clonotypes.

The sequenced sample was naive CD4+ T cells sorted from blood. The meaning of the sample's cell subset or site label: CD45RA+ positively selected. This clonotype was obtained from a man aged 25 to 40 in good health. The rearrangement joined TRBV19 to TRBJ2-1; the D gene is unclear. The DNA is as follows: TGTGCCAGTAGTATACGAGGTGGGGTATACAATGAGCAGTTCTTC. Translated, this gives CASSIRGGVYNEQFF.